One and the same sample provided the 24 T cell receptor beta chains below, sequenced in a study of blood T cell repertoires in COVID-19. Profiling relied on immunoSEQ multiplex PCR, and the TCRdb table lists in-frame clones only, not all of them. Here the sample spans about 73,000 clones, about nine tenths being singletons. Material for sequencing was peripheral blood. The receptors originated from a woman at least 80 years old with active or convalescent COVID-19.

This chain links TRBV12-5 with TRBJ2-7; a weak D match, TRBD1 (5 bases). The CDR3 is 11 amino acids. The germline V and J ends were trimmed by 8 bases and 5 bases, with 10 bases remaining between them. Germline CDR1 and CDR2: LGHNT and FRNRAP. For the CDR3, the DNA is TGTGCTAGTCCTGGGGCTCACGAGCAGTACTTC. The encoded protein is CASPGAHEQYF.

The J gene is TRBJ1-2, the V gene TRBV5-6; tentative D call: TRBD1 (5 bases). V was shortened by 2 bases and J by 5 bases, with 22 bases between the two germline ends. The germline V gene encodes CDR1 SGHDT and CDR2 YYEEEE. This CDR3 region has 17 residues. The CDR3 protein is CASSLTTDSLTAYGYTF. The CDR3 DNA is TGTGCCAGCAGCTTAACGACAGATAGTCTCACTGCGTATGGCTACACCTTC.

V usage is TRBV12-5 and J usage is TRBJ2-2; D perhaps matches TRBD2 (6 bases). CDR3 length: 18 amino acids. Per the germline V gene, CDR1 is LGHNT and CDR2 is FRNRAP. Trimming left V 0 bases short and J 6 bases short, with 20 bases between. The CDR3 loop is CASGLVDPTSPYAGELFF. CDR3 nucleotide sequence: TGTGCTAGTGGTTTGGTAGATCCCACTAGCCCATATGCCGGGGAGCTGTTTTTT.

The V gene is TRBV4-2, the J gene TRBJ1-6; D possibly corresponds to TRBD1 (6 bases). CDR1 is LGHNA, CDR2 YNFKEQ, per germline. The CDR3 spans 18 residues. V was clipped by 2 bases and J by 4 bases, with 18 bases between them. The CDR3 spells CASSQRVSGGGYNSPLHF. The CDR3 DNA follows: TGTGCCAGCAGCCAACGCGTTTCGGGAGGGGGATATAATTCACCCCTCCACTTT.

The chain links TRBV4-2 to TRBJ1-3; D gene ambiguous. The V gene's germline CDR1 is LGHNA and CDR2 YNFKEQ. The CDR3 has 13 amino acids. Trimming cost V 0 bases and J 7 bases, with 7 bases left between them. The CDR3 loop reads CASSQDLRNTIYF. CDR3 nucleotides: TGTGCCAGCAGCCAAGATCTACGGAACACCATATATTTT.

This sequence joins TRBV29-1 and TRBJ1-1; TRBD1 matches 7 bases. The CDR3 sequence is 14 residues long. Germline assignment: CDR1 SQVTM and CDR2 ANQGSEA. V shed 3 bases and J 2 bases; nucleotides not matched to a gene: 6. Here the CDR3 reads CSVEGTASNTEAFF. The DNA of the CDR3 is TGCAGCGTTGAGGGGACAGCAAGCAACACTGAAGCTTTCTTT.

V is TRBV2 and J is TRBJ2-3, with 7 bases lining up with TRBD2. After removal of 6 bases from V and 5 bases from J, the junction contained 8 bases not matched to a gene. CDR3 size: 14 residues. Germline CDR1 is SNHLY and CDR2 is FYNNEI. The CDR3 coding sequence is TGTGCCAGCAGGGCTCGACTAGCTTTAGATACGCAGTATTTT. Protein sequence: CASRARLALDTQYF.

The chain employs TRBV5-1 and TRBJ1-5, with 9 bases that match TRBD1. The CDR3 totals 15 residues. Germline V gene lookup returns CDR1 SGHRS and CDR2 YFSETQ. The V gene end was trimmed by 4 bases and the J gene end by 6 bases; junction bases not matched to a gene: 8. This chain's CDR3 is CASSPGQGWGQPQHF. In DNA, the CDR3 is TGCGCCAGCAGCCCGGGACAGGGATGGGGTCAGCCCCAGCATTTT.

The chain joins TRBV4-2 to TRBJ2-2; the match to TRBD1 covers 9 bases. This CDR3 contains 17 residues. CDR1 LGHNA and CDR2 YNFKEQ come from the germline V gene. V shed 3 bases, J shed 0 bases, and the junction held 5 bases outside the gene matches. CDR3 residues: CASSQAQGASNTGELFF. CDR3 DNA sequence: TGTGCCAGCAGCCAGGCACAGGGGGCATCGAACACCGGGGAGCTGTTTTTT.

The chain has TRBV10-3 and TRBJ2-3, with 8 bases that match TRBD2. J was trimmed by 2 bases and V by 6 bases; bases with no gene match: 7. This CDR3 region has 15 residues. Germline CDR1 ENHRY, CDR2 SYGVKD. In nucleotides, the CDR3 is TGTGCCATCAGCTCCAGCGGGGGCCTCACAGATACGCAGTATTTT. Residues: CAISSSGGLTDTQYF.

The chain couples TRBV5-1 to TRBJ2-3; 15 positions match TRBD2. CDR1 SGHRS and CDR2 YFSETQ come from the germline V gene. The CDR3 has 17 residues. With V trimmed by 4 bases and J by 7 bases, 10 bases remained unmatched. CDR3 nucleotides: TGCGCCAGCAGCACAAAGGGACTAGCGGGGGGCGGATATACGCAGTATTTT. This gives the protein CASSTKGLAGGGYTQYF.

V gene TRBV5-8 combines with J gene TRBJ1-2, with no clear D. Germline V lookup: CDR1 SGHTS, CDR2 YDEGEE. The CDR3 is 15 amino acids. V was clipped by 4 bases and J by 2 bases, with 15 bases between them. CDR3 loop: CASSPPPQLNYGYTF. The CDR3 bases are TGTGCCAGCAGCCCTCCCCCACAGTTAAACTATGGCTACACCTTC.

Only a few counts were recorded for this clone. This chain uses TRBV19 with TRBJ1-1; D ambiguous. CDR3 length: 13 residues. Germline V gene data show CDR1 as LNHDA and CDR2 as SQIVND (reference sequence). The ends were cut back, 6 bases at V and 8 bases at J, with 16 bases in the middle. The CDR3 region has the DNA TGTGCCAGTAGCTGGATAACAGATACCGAAGCTTTCTTT. It codes for CASSWITDTEAFF.

The V and J genes are TRBV19 and TRBJ2-1; 10 bases align to TRBD2. This CDR3 contains 17 residues. Germline trimming cut 6 bases from V and 0 bases from J; bases unmatched to any gene: 8. Germline loops: CDR1 LNHDA, CDR2 SQIVND (reference sequence). The CDR3 region has the DNA TGTGCCAGTAGCTTGACTAGCGGGCTGAGCTCCTACAATGAGCAGTTCTTC. This sequence encodes CASSLTSGLSSYNEQFF.

V and J are TRBV10-3 and TRBJ2-7, with 9 positions matching TRBD1. CDR3 length equals 13 residues. The V segment lost 7 bases and the J segment 4 bases; nucleotides outside the gene matches: 5. CDR1 ENHRY and CDR2 SYGVKD come from the germline V gene. The DNA for the CDR3 is TGTGCCATCACCCCGGGACAGGGTTACGAGCAGTACTTC. It is translated as CAITPGQGYEQYF.

This clone was counted a single time. V and J are TRBV2 and TRBJ1-1, with D unclear. The germline gives CDR1 SNHLY, CDR2 FYNNEI. Trimming took 7 bases from V and 0 from J, leaving 12 bases between them. The CDR3 consists of 14 residues. CDR3 in amino acids: CASTLEIMNTEAFF. CDR3 DNA: TGTGCCAGCACTTTGGAGATAATGAACACTGAAGCTTTCTTT.

The CDR3 DNA is TGTGCCAGCAGCCTGACAGGGGGCCAAGGAGGAAGTTATGGCTACACCTTC. Translated, it gives CASSLTGGQGGSYGYTF. The rearrangement joins TRBV7-2 to TRBJ1-2; TRBD1 aligns across 10 bases. Looked up from germline, CDR1 is SGHTA and CDR2 is FQGNSA. The CDR3 has 17 residues. V was pared by 5 bases and J by 5 bases, with 14 bases of the junction left unmatched.

This chain connects TRBV6-5 to TRBJ2-7; maybe TRBD1 (6 bases). V was clipped by 2 bases and J by 3 bases, with 14 bases between them. Germline-derived CDR1 and CDR2 are MNHEY and SVGAGI. The CDR3 has 15 residues. CDR3 DNA: TGTGCCAGCAGTTACACAGGGCCCCCTCACTACGAGCAGTACTTC. Encoded protein: CASSYTGPPHYEQYF.

The CDR3 bases are TGTGCCAGCAGCGGGGCCGAGACAGGGATCACTGAAGCTTTCTTT. Translation gives CASSGAETGITEAFF. V usage is TRBV9 and J usage is TRBJ1-1, with 7 positions matching TRBD1. J lost 4 bases, V lost 3 bases, and 9 bases had no gene match. This CDR3 spans 15 amino acids. Germline V gene lookup returns CDR1 SGDLS and CDR2 YYNGEE.

The chain uses TRBV10-3 and TRBJ2-3; D uncertain. Germline assignment: CDR1 ENHRY and CDR2 SYGVKD. Trimming cost V 0 bases and J 2 bases, with 12 bases left between them. This CDR3 is built from 16 residues. This CDR3 reads CAISESAIDSTDTQYF. Written as DNA, the CDR3 is TGTGCCATCAGTGAGTCGGCTATTGACTCCACAGATACGCAGTATTTT.

The chain has TRBV5-6 and TRBJ1-1; D is undetermined. Trimming removed 0 bases at V and 4 bases at J, with 4 bases between. This CDR3 is 12 amino acids long. CDR1 is SGHDT and CDR2 is YYEEEE in the germline V gene. DNA of the CDR3: TGTGCCAGCAGCTTGGATCGCACTGAAGCTTTCTTT. Translating it yields CASSLDRTEAFF.

The chain combines TRBV2 with TRBJ2-3; 7 positions agree with TRBD1. The V gene end was trimmed by 7 bases and the J gene end by 4 bases; junction bases not matched to a gene: 5. CDR1 is SNHLY, CDR2 FYNNEI, per germline. The CDR3 runs 13 residues. This CDR3 reads CASIDRDADTQYF. The CDR3 region has the DNA TGTGCCAGCATAGACAGGGATGCAGATACGCAGTATTTT.

V is TRBV5-1 and J is TRBJ2-7; 8 nucleotides agree with TRBD1. The CDR3 runs 17 residues. From germline, CDR1 is SGHRS and CDR2 YFSETQ. With 0 bases clipped from V and 0 bases from J, the junction kept 8 bases outside the gene matches. The CDR3 region has the DNA TGCGCCAGCAGCTTGGGTTCGGGGACAGGCTTCTCCTACGAGCAGTACTTC. Its translation: CASSLGSGTGFSYEQYF.

This clone was seen once. V and J are TRBV9 and TRBJ2-2; D unclear. In germline, CDR1 is SGDLS, CDR2 YYNGEE. The CDR3 covers 15 residues. The germline V and J ends were trimmed by 4 bases and 5 bases, with 15 bases remaining between them. CDR3 in DNA: TGTGCCAGCAGCCCGATGACTCTTCCGACCGGGGAGCTGTTTTTT. It specifies CASSPMTLPTGELFF. Based on the CDR3 plus reference TRBV9 and TRBJ2-2, the full variable domain is DSGVTQTPKHLITATGQRVTLRCSPRSGDLSVYWYQQSLDQGLQFLIQYYNGEERAKGNILERFSAQQFPDLHSELNLSSLELGDSALYFCASSPMTLPTGELFFGEGSRLTVL.